These 10 T cell receptor beta chains originate from one sample sequenced in a study of beta chain features in type 1 diabetes (dated by TCRdb to 2017 to 2018). The paper's findings and limits, for the study overall: In all four CD4+ subsets, TCRB CDR3 length was moderately but significantly shorter in type 1 diabetes patients.

The library was built by means of the immunoSEQ multiplex PCR assay. The High Capacity cDNA Reverse Transcription Kit was used to reverse transcribe all of the isolated RNA, meaning that expressed TCRB transcripts were what got sequenced. TCRdb's version of the immuneACCESS table is confined to in-frame rearrangements and falls short of the full clone set. An unresolved V gene accounts for under half of the shortfall where checked; the remainder is of unknown origin. Recorded for this sample are under 300,000 clones; 11% of them occurred a single time. The ten largest make up approximately 0.015% of the sample. Their antigen targets remain unknown. Material for sequencing was naive CD4+ T cells from blood. Taken with the paper, the label for cell subset or site translates to: true naive CD4+ T cells. The source of these receptors is a man aged 25-45 years with type 1 diabetes.

The table lists this clone with many counts. The chain is built from TRBV23-1 and TRBJ2-5, with D perhaps TRBD1 (5 bases). TRBV23-1 is assigned to the ORF class and has an uncertain function. The CDR3 totals 15 residues. The V gene lost 3 bases and the J gene lost 0 bases, with 11 bases spanning the gap. This CDR3 is CASSQGQPYQETQYF. The DNA of the CDR3 is TGCGCCAGCAGTCAGGGGCAGCCGTACCAAGAGACCCAGTACTTC.

J is TRBJ2-1 and V is TRBV5-1, with 13 positions matching TRBD2. The CDR3 is 16 residues long. Germline V gives CDR1 SGHRS, CDR2 YFSETQ. V trimming: 0 bases; J trimming: 6 bases; junction bases outside the gene matches: 3. CDR3 DNA: TGCGCCAGCAGCTTGGAACTAGCGGGGGGGCTCAATGAGCAGTTCTTC. Its protein is CASSLELAGGLNEQFF.

This clone was counted between two and nine times. The V and J genes are TRBV4-2 and TRBJ2-3; 7 bases agree with TRBD2. The junction had 7 bases not matched to a gene; V was cut back by 4 bases and J by 0 bases. The CDR3 sequence is 16 residues long. Germline V gives CDR1 LGHNA, CDR2 YNFKEQ. CDR3 bases: TGTGCCAGCAGCCGCCTTGGCGGGAGTAGCACAGATACGCAGTATTTT. Encoded protein: CASSRLGGSSTDTQYF.

This clone was detected a few times. This chain joins TRBV5-6 and TRBJ2-4; TRBD1 matches at 9 bases. The CDR3 consists of 11 residues. From germline, CDR1 is SGHDT and CDR2 YYEEEE. Unmatched junction bases numbered 1, after V lost 4 bases and J lost 11 bases. As DNA, the CDR3 is TGTGCCAGCAGCCGGACAGGGGTTCAGTACTTC. Protein sequence: CASSRTGVQYF.

V gene TRBV6-6 combines with J gene TRBJ2-5, with D possibly TRBD2 on 6 matching bases. V was shortened by 8 bases and J by 3 bases, with 13 bases between the two germline ends. The CDR3 loop spans 13 amino acids. Germline V gives CDR1 MNHNY, CDR2 SVGAGI (reference sequence). CDR3 sequence: CASGGTVKETQYF. The CDR3, as DNA: TGTGCCAGCGGCGGGACCGTCAAAGAGACCCAGTACTTC.

This chain uses TRBV30 with TRBJ1-1, with a weak D call TRBD1 (5 bases). V dropped 7 bases and J dropped 2 bases, with 14 bases sitting between them. Per the germline V gene, CDR1 is GTSNPN and CDR2 is SVGIG (reference sequence). CDR3 size: 13 residues. The CDR3 loop reads CAYTAGHNTEAFF. CDR3 DNA: TGTGCCTACACGGCGGGGCATAACACTGAAGCTTTCTTT. The complete variable domain, with remaining parts taken from reference TRBV30 and TRBJ1-1, reads SQTIHQWPATLVQPVGSPLSLECTVEGTSNPNLYWYRQAAGRGLQLLFYSVGIGQISSEVPQNLSASRPQDRQFILSSKKLLLSDSGFYLCAYTAGHNTEAFFGQGTRLTVV.

This clone has more than one count but fewer than ten. V and J are TRBV7-2 and TRBJ1-1; perhaps TRBD1 as D (5 bases). V was trimmed by 0 bases and J by 0 bases, leaving 8 bases between them. The CDR3 totals 15 residues. Germline V gene sequence: CDR1 SGHTA, CDR2 FQGNSA. Written as DNA, the CDR3 is TGTGCCAGCAGCTTAGCAGGGGCGGTGAACACTGAAGCTTTCTTT. As protein: CASSLAGAVNTEAFF.

In this sample, this clone turned up a few times. The gene calls are TRBV9 and TRBJ1-2, with D possibly being TRBD1 (5 bases). The V gene's germline CDR1 is SGDLS and CDR2 YYNGEE. The CDR3 runs 13 residues. With 0 bases removed from V and 10 bases from J, the gap between germline ends came to 13 bases. The CDR3 coding sequence is TGTGCCAGCAGCGTAGATGACAGCAAAACCTACACCTTC. Translation: CASSVDDSKTYTF.

Note on this clone: At one end, the junction sequence differs from germline, possibly due to a read error. The V and J genes are TRBV4-1 and TRBJ1-1; the D gene is possibly TRBD1 (5 bases). The germline CDR1 and CDR2 sequences are MGHRA and YSYEKL. CDR3 length: 14 residues. The CDR3 sequence is CASSQEGVVTEAFF. CDR3 sequence (DNA): TGTGCCAGCAGCCAAGAAGGGGTGGTCACTGAAGCTTTCTTT.

The table lists this clone with a few counts. The rearrangement uses TRBV2 and TRBJ2-7, with a weak D call TRBD2 (6 bases). The germline V and J ends were trimmed by 1 base and 4 bases, with 11 bases remaining between them. CDR1 and CDR2 (germline): SNHLY, FYNNEI. The CDR3 loop spans 14 amino acids. The CDR3, as DNA: TGTGCCAGCAGTGAAGATCTTAGCGGTTACGAGCAGTACTTC. Translated: CASSEDLSGYEQYF. Drawing the rest from reference TRBV2 and TRBJ2-7, the complete variable domain is EPEVTQTPSHQVTQMGQEVILRCVPISNHLYFYWYRQILGQKVEFLVSFYNNEISEKSEIFDDQFSVERPDGSNFTLKIRSTKLEDSAMYFCASSEDLSGYEQYFGPGTRLTVT.